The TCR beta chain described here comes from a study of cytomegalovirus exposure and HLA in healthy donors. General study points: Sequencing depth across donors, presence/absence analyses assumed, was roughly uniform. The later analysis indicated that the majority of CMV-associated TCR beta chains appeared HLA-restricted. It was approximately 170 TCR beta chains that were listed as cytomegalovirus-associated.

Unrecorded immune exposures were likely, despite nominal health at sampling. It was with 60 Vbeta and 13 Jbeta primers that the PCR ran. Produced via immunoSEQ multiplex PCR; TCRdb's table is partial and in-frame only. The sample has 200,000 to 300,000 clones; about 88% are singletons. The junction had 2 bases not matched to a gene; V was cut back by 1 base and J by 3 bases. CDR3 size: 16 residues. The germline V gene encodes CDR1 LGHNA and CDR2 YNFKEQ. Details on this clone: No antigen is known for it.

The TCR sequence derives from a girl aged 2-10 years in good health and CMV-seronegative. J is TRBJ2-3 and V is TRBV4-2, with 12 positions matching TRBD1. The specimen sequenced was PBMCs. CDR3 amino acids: CASSQVGQGATDTQYF. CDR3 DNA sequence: TGTGCCAGCAGCCAAGTGGGACAGGGGGCAACAGATACGCAGTATTTT.